The clone carrying this TCR beta chain was seen ten or more times. Its antigen is unidentified. The V segment lost 3 bases and the J segment 0 bases; nucleotides outside the gene matches: 5. This CDR3 spans 15 amino acids. Germline V lookup: CDR1 MDHEN, CDR2 SYDVKM. Amplification targeted TCR beta CDR3 regions from RNA transcripts. The HTBI primer set served for first-round RT-PCR of the TCR CDR3. A single record per CDR3 protein comes from TCRdb applying MiXCR to the multiplex PCR reads. The data contain around 520,000 distinct CDR3 sequences, approximately 15% of them singletons. The data belong to a study of T cells in Graves' hyperthyroidism and ophthalmopathy. Study-wide context: Peripheral blood sampling occurred at initial diagnosis, before any treatment.

Study-wide results and limits: A 13 V-J model separated ophthalmopathy from stable hyperthyroidism. Also found in blood were most expanded thyroid clonotypes above 0.001.

The chain joins TRBV28 to TRBJ2-7, with TRBD2 matching over 7 bases. Specimen: blood. This clonotype originated in a young woman with Graves' hyperthyroidism. The CDR3 DNA sequence: TGTGCCAGCAGTTTTTGGCGGGGGAGCTCCTACGAGCAGTACGTC. Its protein product is CASSFWRGSSYEQYV.